The clone carrying this T cell receptor beta chain was recorded a few times. What it binds is unknown. This entry belongs to a study of T cells after yellow fever vaccination. Template switching by 5'RACE produced TCR cDNA, adding a universal primer site and UMIs. TCRdb recomputed calls from the 5' RACE reads with MiXCR, one row per CDR3 protein. In the table there are some 500,000 distinct CDR3 sequences, roughly 12% of which are singletons. The study's findings and limits: Secondary responses were weaker yet peaked faster, day 5 versus 15. Once the booster was given, most primary-vaccination clones reappeared, at more than 95% for CD4 and 85% to 90% for CD8. The bulk population could contribute abundant contaminating clonotypes to FACS-sorted repertoires.

The CDR3 spans 13 residues. Trimming removed 2 bases at V and 6 bases at J, with 7 bases between. Per germline, CDR1 SGHTA and CDR2 FQGTGA. The TCR originated in a man between 25 and 39 years old who received the YFV17D yellow fever vaccine. The V call is TRBV7-3, the J call TRBJ2-2; D is uncertain. The sample consisted of PBMCs, taken on the day of the yellow fever booster vaccination. CDR3 DNA sequence: TGTGCCAGCAGCTTAGGGTCCGCCGGGGAGCTGTTTTTT. The encoded protein is CASSLGSAGELFF.